Given below is one TCR beta chain in context. RNA transcripts provided the source from which TCR beta CDR3 regions were amplified. Initially, a first-round RT-PCR of the TCR CDR3 employed the HTBI primer set. TCRdb ran MiXCR on the multiplex PCR reads and lists one entry per CDR3 protein. The sample carries around 500,000 distinct CDR3 sequences, around 14% recorded once. The data stem from a study of T cells in Graves' hyperthyroidism and ophthalmopathy. J lost 3 bases, V lost 6 bases, and 8 bases had no gene match. This CDR3 spans 16 amino acids. CDR1 is SNHLY and CDR2 is FYNNEI in the germline V gene. These patients, aged 18 to 65, had recently diagnosed hyperthyroidism lasting under 2 months.

The TCR originated in a woman between 18 and 29 years old with Graves' hyperthyroidism. Sequencing was done on a sample of blood. The V and J genes are TRBV2 and TRBJ2-7; 13 bases are shared with TRBD2. The CDR3 reads CASRRTSGRGGYEQYF. The CDR3 DNA follows: TGTGCCAGCAGAAGGACTAGCGGGAGAGGTGGCTACGAGCAGTACTTC.